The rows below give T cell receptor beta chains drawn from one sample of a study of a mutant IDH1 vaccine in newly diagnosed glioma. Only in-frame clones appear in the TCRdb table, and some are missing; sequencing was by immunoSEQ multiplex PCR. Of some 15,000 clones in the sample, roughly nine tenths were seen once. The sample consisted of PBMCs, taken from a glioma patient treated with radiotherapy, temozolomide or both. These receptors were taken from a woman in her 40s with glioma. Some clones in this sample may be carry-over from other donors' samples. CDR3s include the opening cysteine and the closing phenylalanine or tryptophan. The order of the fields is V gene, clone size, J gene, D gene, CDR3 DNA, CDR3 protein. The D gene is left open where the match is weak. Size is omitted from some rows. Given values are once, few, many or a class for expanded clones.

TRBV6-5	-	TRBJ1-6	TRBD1	TGTGCCAGCAGCCCACAGGGGGGTAATTCACCCCTCCACTTT	CASSPQGGNSPLHF
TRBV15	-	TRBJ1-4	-	TGTGCCACCAGCAGAAGGGTCGGGGAAGAAAAACTGTTTTTT	CATSRRVGEEKLFF
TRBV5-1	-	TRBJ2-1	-	TGCGCCAGCAGCTTGGGACTCCTAAGCTCCTACAATGAGCAGTTCTTC	CASSLGLLSSYNEQFF
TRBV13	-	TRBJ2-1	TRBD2	TGTGCCAGCAGCGCCTCCGGGACTAGCGTTAATGAGCAGTTCTTC	CASSASGTSVNEQFF
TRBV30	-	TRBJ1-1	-	TGTGCCTGGAGAAGGGTTGCAGCTTTCTTT	CAWRRVAAFF
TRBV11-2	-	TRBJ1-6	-	TGTGCCAGCAGCTTCTCGGTGTTAGATTCACCCCTCCACTTT	CASSFSVLDSPLHF
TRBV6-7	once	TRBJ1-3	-	TGTGCCAGCAAGGTGGGCCCCGGAAACACCATATATTTT	CASKVGPGNTIYF
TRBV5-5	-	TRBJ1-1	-	TGTGCCAGCAGCCCGGGGGGCAGGACGAACACTGAAGCTTTCTTT	CASSPGGRTNTEAFF
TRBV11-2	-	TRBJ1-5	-	TGTGCCAGCAGCTTAGGAACCCGGCCCAATCAGCCCCAGCATTTT	CASSLGTRPNQPQHF
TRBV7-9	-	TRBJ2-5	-	TGTGCCAGCAGCTTAGTCAGGGGCGGGCAAGAGACCCAGTACTTC	CASSLVRGGQETQYF
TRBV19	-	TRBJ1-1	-	TGTGCCAGTAGTAACAGGCAGATGAACACTGAAGCTTTCTTT	CASSNRQMNTEAFF
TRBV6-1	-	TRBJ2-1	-	TGTGCCAGCAAGGGTCCGAGCTCCTACAATGAGCAGTTCTTC	CASKGPSSYNEQFF
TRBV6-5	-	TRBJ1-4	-	TGTGCCAGCAGTTCAACAGGGAATGAAAAACTGTTTTTT	CASSSTGNEKLFF
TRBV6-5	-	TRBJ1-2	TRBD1	TGTGCCAGCAGCTACTCCGGGACAGGGGGCGGCTACACCTTC	CASSYSGTGGGYTF
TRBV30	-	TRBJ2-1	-	TGTGCCTGTCTAACCATAAATGAGCAGTTCTTC	CACLTINEQFF
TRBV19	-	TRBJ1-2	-	TGTGCCAGTAGTATCGTCGAGACAGCCTATGGCTACACCTTC	CASSIVETAYGYTF
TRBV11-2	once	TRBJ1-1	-	TGTGCCAGCAGCTTAGGCCGGGGAGAGAGCAACACTGAAGCTTTCTTT	CASSLGRGESNTEAFF
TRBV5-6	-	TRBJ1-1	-	TGTGCCAGCAGCTTGGTGGTTGGGAACACTGAAGCTTTCTTT	CASSLVVGNTEAFF
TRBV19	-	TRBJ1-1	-	TGTGCCAGTAGTATCTTGGACAGCTTGAACACTGAAGCTTTCTTT	CASSILDSLNTEAFF
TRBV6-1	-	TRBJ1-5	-	TGTGCCAGCAGCCCGGACAGTTTCAATCAGCCCCAGCATTTT	CASSPDSFNQPQHF
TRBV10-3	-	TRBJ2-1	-	TGTGCCATCAGTGAGTCACTCGGGACCAGTAGCTCCTACAATGAGCAGTTCTTC	CAISESLGTSSSYNEQFF
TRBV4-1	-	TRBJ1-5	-	TGCGCCAGCAGCCTCTACGAAATGCAGCCCCAGCATTTT	CASSLYEMQPQHF
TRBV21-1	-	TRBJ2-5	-	TGTGCCAGCAACTTGGGACAGGGGGGAGAGACCCAGTACTTC	CASNLGQGGETQYF